These 12 T cell receptor beta chains were all obtained from the same sample, sequenced in a study of CD8 T cells in Susac syndrome. An input of about 0.5 to 1 ug of RNA was subjected to reverse transcription using random hexamers. TCRdb used MiXCR to reprocess the immunoSEQ multiplex PCR reads, holding one entry per CDR3 protein. The sample comprises 80,000 or so distinct CDR3 sequences, about 93% of which are singletons, and around 0.57% rests with the top ten. Sequencing input: CD4+ T cells from PBMCs. The receptors were gathered from a human donor with Susac syndrome.

The genes are TRBV6-1 and TRBJ1-5; 8 bases fit TRBD1. Germline trimming cut 3 bases from V and 6 bases from J; bases unmatched to any gene: 7. This CDR3 contains 15 residues. Germline V CDR1 and CDR2: MNHNS, SASEGT. This chain's CDR3 is CASSDLTGVSQPQHF. CDR3 in DNA: TGTGCCAGCAGTGATCTGACAGGGGTCTCTCAGCCCCAGCATTTT.

The V call is TRBV20-1, the J call TRBJ2-5; TRBD2 matches at 7 bases. The CDR3 contains 14 residues. Germline-derived CDR1 and CDR2 are DFQATT and SNEGSKA (reference sequence). V lost 6 bases, J lost 2 bases, and 9 bases stayed unmatched. The CDR3 loop reads CSATRGAGQETQYF. The CDR3 nucleotides are TGCAGTGCCACTCGCGGAGCGGGGCAAGAGACCCAGTACTTC.

The chain employs TRBV11-2 and TRBJ2-6; possibly TRBD1 for D (7 bases). Per germline, CDR1 SGHAT and CDR2 FQNNGV. This CDR3 is built from 20 residues. With 5 bases removed from V and 3 bases from J, the gap between germline ends came to 26 bases. For the CDR3, the DNA is TGTGCCAGCAGCCTGTATGCCTTCGGACAGGTCGGGGGTGGGGCCAACGTCCTGACTTTC. It yields the protein CASSLYAFGQVGGGANVLTF.

The chain uses TRBV20-1 and TRBJ2-3; 8 bases are shared with TRBD2. J was trimmed by 1 base and V by 4 bases; bases with no gene match: 22. Germline values: CDR1 DFQATT, CDR2 SNEGSKA (reference sequence). The CDR3 has 20 amino acids. The CDR3 DNA reads as TGCAGTGCTAAAAGTCCCGTAACTAGCGGAGAGTTACTCGGCACAGATACGCAGTATTTT. The encoded protein is CSAKSPVTSGELLGTDTQYF.

This clonotype was counted a single time. This chain joins TRBV5-1 and TRBJ2-3, with 7 nucleotides matching TRBD1. The germline CDR1 and CDR2 sequences are SGHRS and YFSETQ. The V gene end was trimmed by 4 bases and the J gene end by 3 bases; junction bases not matched to a gene: 17. The CDR3 contains 18 residues. CDR3 residues: CASSAGRQGFLETDTQYF. The CDR3 DNA reads TGCGCCAGCAGCGCCGGCCGACAGGGATTTCTAGAGACAGATACGCAGTATTTT. Full variable domain (rest looked up from reference TRBV5-1 and TRBJ2-3): KAGVTQTPRYLIKTRGQQVTLSCSPISGHRSVSWYQQTPGQGLQFLFEYFSETQRNKGNFPGRFSGRQFSNSRSEMNVSTLELGDSALYLCASSAGRQGFLETDTQYFGPGTRLTVL.

V is TRBV30 and J is TRBJ2-7; no reliable D call. The CDR3 is 13 residues long. Germline CDR1 is GTSNPN and CDR2 is SVGIG (reference sequence). Trimming removed 3 bases from V and 2 bases from J, with 11 bases in between. CDR3 amino acids: CAWRQVPTYEQYF. The CDR3 DNA sequence: TGTGCCTGGAGGCAGGTCCCCACCTACGAGCAGTACTTC.

This chain connects TRBV7-2 to TRBJ1-2; D not certain. The CDR3 sequence is 14 residues long. V dropped 4 bases and J dropped 4 bases, with 13 bases sitting between them. Germline CDR1 is SGHTA and CDR2 is FQGNSA. CDR3 sequence: CASSSGPAAYGYTF. The CDR3 region has the DNA TGTGCCAGCAGCTCCGGACCCGCGGCCTATGGCTACACCTTC.

Worth noting for this clonotype: The junction departs from germline at one end; a sequencing error may be responsible. This chain connects TRBV2 to TRBJ1-2; D is unresolved. The V gene's germline CDR1 is SNHLY and CDR2 FYNNEI. The CDR3 totals 12 residues. Here the CDR3 reads CASREANYGYTF. In DNA form, the CDR3 reads TGTGCCAGCAGGGAAGCTAACTATGGCTACACCTTC. The variable domain in full, completed from reference TRBV2 and TRBJ1-2, reads EPEVTQTPSHQVTQMGQEVILRCVPISNHLYFYWYRQILGQKVEFLVSFYNNEISEKSEIFDDQFSVERPDGSNFTLKIRSTKLEDSAMYFCASREANYGYTFGSGTRLTVV.

This rearrangement joins TRBV19 to TRBJ1-2; no definite D call. The CDR3 consists of 12 residues. The V end was cut by 9 bases, the J end by 1 base, with 9 bases between. In germline, CDR1 is LNHDA, CDR2 SQIVND (reference sequence). This chain's CDR3 is CASHKGNYGYTF. CDR3 in DNA: TGTGCCAGCCACAAGGGTAACTATGGCTACACCTTC.

The gene calls are TRBV28 and TRBJ2-7, with D tentatively TRBD2 (5 bases). Germline V gene lookup returns CDR1 MDHEN and CDR2 SYDVKM. Trimming cost V 8 bases and J 1 base, with 6 bases left between them. The CDR3 covers 11 residues. The CDR3 nucleotides read TGTGCCAGCGGACTTTCCTACGAGCAGTACTTC. Translation: CASGLSYEQYF.

This chain uses TRBV20-1 with TRBJ2-3; D gene ambiguous. CDR3 length: 16 amino acids. The V end lost 3 bases, the J end lost 1 base, and 17 bases lay between the germline ends. Germline CDR1 DFQATT, CDR2 SNEGSKA (reference sequence). CDR3 coding DNA: TGCAGTGCTAGGCCTCGTTTAAAGGGCGGCACAGATACGCAGTATTTT. It encodes CSARPRLKGGTDTQYF.

This sequence joins TRBV7-6 and TRBJ2-1; D is uncertain. From germline, CDR1 is SGHVS and CDR2 FNYEAQ. V was clipped by 2 bases and J by 0 bases, with 14 bases between them. The CDR3 spans 17 residues. Here the CDR3 DNA reads TGTGCCAGCAGCTTACTCTCAACCAAGAGCTCCTACAATGAGCAGTTCTTC. Amino acid sequence: CASSLLSTKSSYNEQFF. Looking up the rest from reference TRBV7-6 and TRBJ2-1 gives the full variable domain: GAGVSQSPRYKVTKRGQDVALRCDPISGHVSLYWYRQALGQGPEFLTYFNYEAQQDKSGLPNDRFSAERPEGSISTLTIQRTEQRDSAMYRCASSLLSTKSSYNEQFFGPGTRLTVL.